Listed here is a single T cell receptor beta chain. The sample belongs to a study of radiation and T cells in renal cell carcinoma. Germline assignment: CDR1 MNHNS and CDR2 SASEGT. The CDR3 is 14 amino acids. With V trimmed by 8 bases and J by 7 bases, 10 bases remained unmatched. Profiling relied on immunoSEQ multiplex PCR, and the TCRdb table lists in-frame clones only, not all of them. The sample has about 130,000 clones, about 88% seen once. Time point here: baseline pretreatment blood. Regarding treatment: 15 Gy SBRT to primary tumor, nephrectomy 4 weeks later. The sequenced sample was blood, obtained from a patient whose treatment included radiotherapy and nephrectomy. The sequence was collected from a woman aged 50 to 65 with renal cell carcinoma. This rearrangement joins TRBV6-1 to TRBJ2-2; 7 bases fit TRBD2. The CDR3 sequence: CASRNREAGGELFF. In DNA, the CDR3 is TGTGCCAGCCGCAACCGGGAGGCGGGCGGGGAGCTGTTTTTT.